Listed below are T cell receptor beta chains from one sample, sequenced in a study of OX40 agonist ivuxolimab in advanced cancers. Profiled with immunoSEQ multiplex PCR; TCRdb holds only in-frame clones, not every one. Here the sample spans over 20,000 clones, approximately 84% being singletons. The specimen comprised CD4+ or CD8+ T cells sorted from blood, sampled in a trial of the OX40 agonist ivuxolimab. The receptors were gathered from an adult with an advanced solid tumor such as melanoma, head and neck, liver or kidney cancer. Each CDR3 is given with its conserved first and last residue. Fields, in order: D gene, J gene, clone size, V gene, CDR3 DNA, CDR3 protein. The D gene is left open where the match is weak. Rows may omit the clone size; those that give it use once, few, many or a size class.

d_call: .
j_call: TRBJ1-4
clone_size: once
v_call: TRBV27
cdr3_nt: TGTGCCAGCAGGGGGGGGGTCGAAAAACTGTTTTTT
cdr3_aa: CASRGGVEKLFF

d_call: TRBD2
j_call: TRBJ2-1
clone_size: .
v_call: TRBV18
cdr3_nt: TGTGCCAGCTCACCAGGGACTAGCGGGGGAGGGAATGAGCAGTTCTTC
cdr3_aa: CASSPGTSGGGNEQFF

d_call: .
j_call: TRBJ2-1
clone_size: .
v_call: TRBV9
cdr3_nt: TGTGCCAGCAGCGGTTCGTTCGGTGAGCAGTTCTTC
cdr3_aa: CASSGSFGEQFF

d_call: .
j_call: TRBJ1-5
clone_size: .
v_call: TRBV11-2
cdr3_nt: TGTGCCAGCAGCTCCGGTATTGGGGCCTTATATAGCAATCAGCCCCAGCATTTT
cdr3_aa: CASSSGIGALYSNQPQHF

d_call: .
j_call: TRBJ2-2
clone_size: .
v_call: TRBV28
cdr3_nt: TGTGCCAGCAGTTTAAGGGTCTTCGGGGAGCTGTTTTTT
cdr3_aa: CASSLRVFGELFF

d_call: .
j_call: TRBJ2-7
clone_size: .
v_call: TRBV11-3
cdr3_nt: TGTGCCAGCAGCCCCCTCGGGAGCTACGAGCAGTACTTC
cdr3_aa: CASSPLGSYEQYF

d_call: TRBD2
j_call: TRBJ2-7
clone_size: .
v_call: TRBV5-6
cdr3_nt: TGTGCCAGCAGCCCTTTACTAGCGGGTTGGAGGGAGCAGTACTTC
cdr3_aa: CASSPLLAGWREQYF

d_call: .
j_call: TRBJ2-1
clone_size: .
v_call: TRBV4-1
cdr3_nt: TGCGCCAGCAGCCAAGATACAGGCGTATTTGGCAATGAGCAGTTCTTC
cdr3_aa: CASSQDTGVFGNEQFF

d_call: TRBD1
j_call: TRBJ2-5
clone_size: .
v_call: TRBV7-9
cdr3_nt: TGTGCCAGCAGCTTAGGGCCGACAGGGGCCCAAGAGACCCAGTACTTC
cdr3_aa: CASSLGPTGAQETQYF

d_call: TRBD1
j_call: TRBJ2-7
clone_size: .
v_call: TRBV27
cdr3_nt: TGTGCCAGCAGTCAGGGGGCCGGGTTGGGCGAGCAGTACTTC
cdr3_aa: CASSQGAGLGEQYF

d_call: TRBD1
j_call: TRBJ1-1
clone_size: .
v_call: TRBV11-3
cdr3_nt: TGTGCCAGCAGCTCTCGGGACAGGGGGCATAGTGAAGCTTTCTTT
cdr3_aa: CASSSRDRGHSEAFF

d_call: .
j_call: TRBJ1-4
clone_size: .
v_call: TRBV16
cdr3_nt: TGTGCCAGCAGCCACACCGTTACTAATGAAAAACTGTTTTTT
cdr3_aa: CASSHTVTNEKLFF